The rows below give T cell receptor beta chains drawn from one sample of a study of Graves' ophthalmopathy and Graves' hyperthyroidism. TCRdb fed the multiplex PCR reads into MiXCR, producing one record per CDR3 protein. The sample holds hundreds of thousands of distinct CDR3 sequences, about 24% seen once. Specimen: peripheral blood. The source of these receptors is a woman aged 18-29 years with stable Graves' hyperthyroidism. Some clones in this sample may be carry-over from other donors' samples. CDR3s include the opening cysteine and the closing phenylalanine or tryptophan. The D gene is left open where the match is weak. Expanded clones get a size class; other rows say once, few or many, or leave the size out.

V	J	size	length	D	DNA	CDR3
TRBV6-5	TRBJ1-5	many	15	TRBD1	TGTGCCAGCCGCCCCGGGGACAGGGTCGATCAGCCCCAGCATTTT	CASRPGDRVDQPQHF
TRBV12-3/TRBV12-4	TRBJ2-5	.	14	TRBD2	TGTGCCAGCAGTCCCAGCGGGAGCTGGGAGACCCAGTACTTC	CASSPSGSWETQYF
TRBV29-1	TRBJ2-5	.	12	TRBD1	TGCAGCGGGGGAACAGGGGACGGGACCCAGTACTTC	CSGGTGDGTQYF
TRBV5-1	TRBJ1-1	many	15	TRBD1	TGCGCCAGCAGCCACATAGGACAGGGTGACACTGAAGCTTTCTTT	CASSHIGQGDTEAFF
TRBV20-1	TRBJ1-2	many	11	.	TGCAATCCGGGCTCTAACTATGGCTACACCTTC	CNPGSNYGYTF
TRBV6-5	TRBJ2-7	many	14	.	TGTGCCAGCAGTCTCGAATACCGCCGAGGTGAGCAGTACTTC	CASSLEYRRGEQYF
TRBV11-2	TRBJ2-2	few	18	TRBD2	TGTGCCAGCAGCTCGACCTGGACTAGCGGGAAGAACACCGGGGAGCTGTTTTTT	CASSSTWTSGKNTGELFF
TRBV29-1	TRBJ1-3	.	12	.	TGCAGCGTCCGGAACTCTGGAAACACCATATATTTT	CSVRNSGNTIYF
TRBV12-3/TRBV12-4	TRBJ2-7	many	16	TRBD2	TGTGCCAGCAGTTTATCCCAGACTAGCGGTGGCTACGAGCAGTACTTC	CASSLSQTSGGYEQYF
TRBV29-1	TRBJ2-5	.	13	.	TGCAGCGTGGGAAGGGGGGCTCAAGAGACCCAGTACTTC	CSVGRGAQETQYF
TRBV29-1	TRBJ2-4	many	13	.	TGCAGCGTTGAAGGGGGGCAGGGCAGCATTCAGTACTTC	CSVEGGQGSIQYF
TRBV7-8	TRBJ2-7	many	13	TRBD2	TGTGCCAGCACCCTGGGCGGGAGGTCCGAGCAGTACTTC	CASTLGGRSEQYF
TRBV6-1	TRBJ1-5	many	13	.	TGTGCCAGCAGTGAACAGGGAGATCAGCCCCAGCATTTT	CASSEQGDQPQHF
TRBV28	TRBJ2-7	once	15	.	TGTGCCAGCAGCGACGGGGGCTGGAGCTCCTACGAGCAGTACTTC	CASSDGGWSSYEQYF
TRBV6-1	TRBJ2-5	once	15	.	TGTGCCAGCAGCGTAGACGACTTCTTCCTGGAGACCCAGTACTTC	CASSVDDFFLETQYF
TRBV6-1	TRBJ2-2	.	12	TRBD2	TGTGCCAGCAGCCGGGAGGCCGGGGAGCTGTTTTTT	CASSREAGELFF
TRBV27	TRBJ2-7	.	15	.	TGTGCCAGCAGTTTATCGAAAGGGTTCGGCTACGAGCAGTACTTC	CASSLSKGFGYEQYF
TRBV12-3/TRBV12-4	TRBJ2-7	.	14	.	TGTGCCAGCAGTTTACTCTTCGGGGGATACGAGCAGTACTTC	CASSLLFGGYEQYF
TRBV12-3/TRBV12-4	TRBJ1-2	.	13	.	TGTGCCAGCAGTTTGAGTCAGCACTATGGCTACACCTTC	CASSLSQHYGYTF
TRBV20-1	TRBJ2-7	.	13	.	TGCAGTGCTAGAGATGGTGCGTTCTACGAGCAGTACTTC	CSARDGAFYEQYF
TRBV20-1	TRBJ2-5	many	15	TRBD2	TGCAGTGCTACTAAAAGCGGGGGGGCCGGTGAGACCCAGTACTTC	CSATKSGGAGETQYF
TRBV20-1	TRBJ1-2	many	14	TRBD1	TGCAGTGCTAGAGGCACCCGACAGGGGGATGGCTACACCTTC	CSARGTRQGDGYTF
TRBV5-1	TRBJ1-2	many	14	.	TGCGCCAGCAGCCTCTCCCCCACAGGGAAAGGCTACACCTTC	CASSLSPTGKGYTF
TRBV15	TRBJ2-5	many	14	TRBD1	TGTGCCACCAGCACCGGACAGGGACAAGAGACCCAGTACTTC	CATSTGQGQETQYF
TRBV19	TRBJ2-2	few	16	TRBD1	TGTGCCAGTAGTGCCCGGGACAGGGGGCGGGCCGGGGAGCTGTTTTTT	CASSARDRGRAGELFF
TRBV4-2	TRBJ2-7	many	14	.	TGTGCCAGCAGCAAAGAGCGAGCGGTCTACGAGCAGTACTTC	CASSKERAVYEQYF
TRBV7-9	TRBJ2-2	many	15	.	TGTGCCAGCAGCTTAATGGACATCTTATCCCCCAAGCTGTTTTTT	CASSLMDILSPKLFF
TRBV6-1	TRBJ2-5	many	13	.	TGTGCCAGCAGTGAATCTTGGGAAGCGACCCAGTACTTC	CASSESWEATQYF
TRBV12-3/TRBV12-4	TRBJ2-5	.	15	.	TGTGCCAGCAGCCCAGATAACTGGACCCAAGAGACCCAGTACTTC	CASSPDNWTQETQYF
TRBV12-3/TRBV12-4	TRBJ2-7	many	11	TRBD1	TGTGCCAGCGGGACAGCCTACGAGCAGTACTTC	CASGTAYEQYF
TRBV30	TRBJ2-7	.	13	.	TGTGCCTACCAACAGGGCCTGTCCTACGATCAGTACTTC	CAYQQGLSYDQYF
TRBV13	TRBJ2-5	many	16	.	TGTGCCAGCAGCCCAAGACGGGGTGGAGCACAAGAGACCCAGTACTTC	CASSPRRGGAQETQYF
TRBV6-2/TRBV6-3	TRBJ1-5	many	19	.	TGTGCCAGCAGTTACTCAGGACAAGGCCCGGAGACTCCCAATCAGCCCCAGCATTTT	CASSYSGQGPETPNQPQHF
TRBV12-3/TRBV12-4	TRBJ2-3	.	15	TRBD1	TGTGCCAGCACCGATGCAGGGGGCCCTCAAGATACGCAGTATTTT	CASTDAGGPQDTQYF
TRBV12-3/TRBV12-4	TRBJ1-5	.	16	.	TGTGCCAGCAGTCCGCGGGGGGCCCCTAGCAATCAGCCCCAGCATTTT	CASSPRGAPSNQPQHF
TRBV11-2	TRBJ1-6	many	17	TRBD1	TGTACCAGCAGCCGTACTTCCGGGACAGCCTATAATTCACCCCTCCACTTT	CTSSRTSGTAYNSPLHF
TRBV20-1	TRBJ2-5	once	15	TRBD1	TGCAGTGCTACCCGTTTCGGGACAGAGCAAGAGACCCAGTACTTC	CSATRFGTEQETQYF
TRBV20-1	TRBJ1-1	many	12	.	TGCAGTGCTAGACAGGGGTTTACTGAAGCTTTCTTT	CSARQGFTEAFF
TRBV20-1	TRBJ1-2	many	13	.	TGCAGTGCTAGTTCCGGCAGGTCTATGTCCGGCACCTTC	CSASSGRSMSGTF
TRBV28	TRBJ2-5	.	12	.	TGTGCCAGCTCGTCAGAACCCGAGACCCAGTACTTC	CASSSEPETQYF
TRBV19	TRBJ1-1	many	14	.	TGTGCCAGTAGTATAAAACAGGGGAACACTGAAGCTTTCTTT	CASSIKQGNTEAFF